Following are 30 T cell receptor beta chains from one sample sequenced in a study of T cell responses to AZD1222 COVID-19 vaccine. Method: immunoSEQ multiplex PCR; TCRdb's copy keeps in-frame clones and lacks some. The sample holds over 100,000 clones, roughly 84% seen once. Source: peripheral blood, taken on day 0 of AZD1222 vaccination. Receptor source: an adult in good health.

As DNA, the CDR3 is TGTGCTAGTGGTTCCAAGACAGGGCTCAGCTCCTACGAGCAGTACGTC. As protein: CASGSKTGLSSYEQYV. The chain carries TRBV12-5 and TRBJ2-7; TRBD1 aligns across 7 bases. The CDR3 is 16 residues long. The V gene end was trimmed by 4 bases and the J gene end by 0 bases; junction bases not matched to a gene: 9. The germline gives CDR1 LGHNT, CDR2 FRNRAP.

The chain couples TRBV5-6 to TRBJ1-4; no definite D call. Germline V gives CDR1 SGHDT, CDR2 YYEEEE. CDR3 length equals 15 residues. V was pared by 4 bases and J by 5 bases, with 15 bases between. In nucleotides, the CDR3 is TGTGCCAGCAGCCCCCCAGGAAGGTCAAATGAAAAACTGTTTTTT. It encodes CASSPPGRSNEKLFF.

The V gene is TRBV19, the J gene TRBJ1-5; no firm D call. Germline loops: CDR1 LNHDA, CDR2 SQIVND (reference sequence). Trimming shortened V by 7 bases and J by 2 bases, and 21 bases separated the two germline ends. The CDR3 length is 17 residues. CDR3 in DNA: TGTGCCAGTACCTCTTATGGCTCGGGTTTCGGCAATCAGCCCCAGCATTTT. Protein product: CASTSYGSGFGNQPQHF. The variable domain in full, with the rest retrieved from reference TRBV19 and TRBJ1-5, is DGGITQSPKYLFRKEGQNVTLSCEQNLNHDAMYWYRQDPGQGLRLIYYSQIVNDFQKGDIAEGYSVSREKKESFPLTVTSAQKNPTAFYLCASTSYGSGFGNQPQHFGDGTRLSIL.

The V and J genes are TRBV6-5 and TRBJ1-5; D perhaps matches TRBD1 (5 bases). The CDR3 has 12 residues. The ends were cut back, 5 bases at V and 7 bases at J, with 9 bases in the middle. Germline lookup yields CDR1 MNHEY and CDR2 SVGAGI. CDR3 DNA: TGTGCCAGCAGTCCAGGGTACCAGCCCCAGCATTTT. Translated, it gives CASSPGYQPQHF.

The chain has TRBV6-5 and TRBJ1-2, with a possible D match to TRBD1 (5 bases). The CDR3 extends over 14 amino acids. Germline V CDR1 and CDR2: MNHEY, SVGAGI. Deletions cut 5 bases from V and 4 bases from J, with 14 bases between. The CDR3 loop is CASSQGYGAYGYTF. The CDR3 DNA reads as TGTGCCAGCAGTCAGGGTTACGGGGCCTATGGCTACACCTTC.

The chain recombines TRBV5-4 with TRBJ1-2; 7 bases map to TRBD1. Germline CDR1 is SGHNT and CDR2 is YYREEE (reference sequence). CDR3 length: 13 residues. Germline trimming cut 4 bases from V and 4 bases from J; bases unmatched to any gene: 4. The CDR3 sequence: CASSLGQPYGYTF. The CDR3 nucleotides read TGTGCCAGCAGCCTGGGACAGCCCTATGGCTACACCTTC.

The chain recombines TRBV6-1 with TRBJ1-3; D uncertain. Between the trimmed V and J ends, which lost 2 bases and 4 bases, there was a span of 3 bases. The CDR3 has 12 residues. CDR1 is MNHNS and CDR2 is SASEGT in the germline V gene. The CDR3 sequence is CASSELGNTIYF. The CDR3 DNA sequence: TGTGCCAGCAGTGAATTGGGAAACACCATATATTTT.

This sequence joins TRBV28 and TRBJ1-2; no firm D call. The CDR3 length is 14 residues. From germline, CDR1 is MDHEN and CDR2 SYDVKM. V was pared by 4 bases and J by 4 bases, with 13 bases between. CDR3 loop: CASSSSNGLYGYTF. The CDR3 DNA is TGTGCCAGCAGTTCGTCGAATGGACTCTATGGCTACACCTTC.

The V and J genes are TRBV5-1 and TRBJ1-1, with TRBD1 as a possible D gene (5 bases). Germline values: CDR1 SGHRS, CDR2 YFSETQ. Between the trimmed V and J ends, which lost 4 bases and 2 bases, there was a span of 12 bases. The CDR3 consists of 14 residues. The CDR3 here is CASSGRDGNTEAFF. CDR3 DNA: TGCGCCAGCAGCGGGAGGGACGGTAACACTGAAGCTTTCTTT.

The chain uses TRBV18 and TRBJ1-1; perhaps TRBD1 as D (6 bases). The CDR3 runs to 16 residues. Trimming cost V 2 bases and J 0 bases, with 13 bases left between them. The germline V gene encodes CDR1 KGHSH and CDR2 LQKENI. The DNA of the CDR3 is TGTGCCAGCTCACCATCCTCGACAGGAGTGAACACTGAAGCTTTCTTT. Translation: CASSPSSTGVNTEAFF.

This chain joins TRBV19 and TRBJ2-1; D is ambiguous. The CDR3 is made up of 15 amino acids. CDR1 LNHDA and CDR2 SQIVND come from the germline V gene (reference sequence). V lost 3 bases and J lost 2, with 11 bases in between. This chain's CDR3 is CASSIGRLTYNEQFF. DNA of the CDR3: TGTGCCAGTAGTATCGGCCGGCTGACCTACAATGAGCAGTTCTTC.

The chain is built from TRBV30 and TRBJ2-5; D perhaps matches TRBD2 (5 bases). Germline CDR1 is GTSNPN and CDR2 is SVGIG (reference sequence). The CDR3 length is 13 residues. Between the trimmed V and J ends, which lost 6 bases and 5 bases, there was a span of 16 bases. The CDR3 sequence is CACSWENMETQYF. CDR3 nucleotide sequence: TGTGCCTGCTCATGGGAGAATATGGAGACCCAGTACTTC.

In its sample, this clone was seen a few times. The CDR3 nucleotides read TGTGCCAGCAGCTTAGCTAGCGGGAGCTTCAATGAGCAGTTCTTC. Its translation is CASSLASGSFNEQFF. The chain has TRBV7-2 and TRBJ2-1, with 9 positions matching TRBD2. J gave up 6 bases and V 0 bases, and 3 bases lay outside the gene matches. There are 15 residues in the CDR3. Germline CDR1 SGHTA, CDR2 FQGNSA.

In the case of this clone: The sample carries other DNA sequences with the same CDR3. The chain joins TRBV11-3 to TRBJ2-3; 7 bases are shared with TRBD2. Germline trimming cut 3 bases from V and 3 bases from J; bases unmatched to any gene: 3. Germline V gene lookup returns CDR1 SGHNT and CDR2 YENEEA. The CDR3 is 14 amino acids. The CDR3 DNA reads TGTGCCAGCAGCTTTGGGAGGGGTACAGATACGCAGTATTTT. Amino acids: CASSFGRGTDTQYF.

The genes are TRBV6-5 and TRBJ1-5, with D perhaps TRBD1 (5 bases). The germline V and J ends were trimmed by 5 bases and 9 bases, with 14 bases remaining between them. CDR1 and CDR2 from the germline V gene are MNHEY and SVGAGI. The CDR3 is 13 amino acids. This CDR3 reads CASSPGASGPQHF. The CDR3 region has the DNA TGTGCCAGCAGTCCTGGGGCCTCGGGGCCCCAGCATTTT.

The chain is built from TRBV7-9 and TRBJ1-2; D may be TRBD1 (5 bases). The V and J ends lost 0 bases and 4 bases respectively, with 15 bases between them. Germline V CDR1 and CDR2: SEHNR, FQNEAQ (reference sequence). The CDR3 has 16 amino acids. The CDR3 loop is CASSLAREGRVYGYTF. The CDR3 coding sequence is TGTGCCAGCAGCTTAGCCCGGGAGGGGCGAGTCTATGGCTACACCTTC.

The chain is built from TRBV29-1 and TRBJ2-1, with D tentatively TRBD2 (5 bases). Trimming shortened V by 4 bases and J by 7 bases, and 26 bases separated the two germline ends. Germline assignment: CDR1 SQVTM and CDR2 ANQGSEA. This CDR3 has 17 amino acids. The CDR3 is CSVVRFEAVIRGNEQFF. The CDR3 DNA reads as TGCAGCGTTGTAAGATTCGAGGCAGTGATACGAGGGAATGAGCAGTTCTTC.

This clone appeared a few times. The gene calls are TRBV11-1 and TRBJ2-3; 7 nucleotides line up with TRBD1. This CDR3 comprises 16 residues. Germline CDR1 is SGHAT and CDR2 is FQDESV (reference sequence). The ends lost 4 bases at V and 6 bases at J; junction bases unmatched: 13. CDR3 protein: CASSSPSRGYTDTQYF. DNA of the CDR3: TGTGCCAGCAGCTCCCCCTCCAGGGGGTATACGGATACGCAGTATTTT.

This clone was seen a single time. The V and J genes are TRBV5-1 and TRBJ2-1; maybe TRBD2 (6 bases). The CDR3 contains 15 residues. Trimming pared 1 base from V and 0 bases from J, leaving 8 bases between. Per germline, CDR1 SGHRS and CDR2 YFSETQ. The CDR3 reads CASSLRGSSYNEQFF. The CDR3 DNA is TGCGCCAGCAGCTTGCGGGGGAGCTCCTACAATGAGCAGTTCTTC.

The chain employs TRBV6-4 and TRBJ1-3; D call uncertain. Per germline, CDR1 MRHNA and CDR2 SNTAGT. This CDR3 spans 13 amino acids. The V end was cut by 6 bases, the J end by 5 bases, with 11 bases between. The CDR3 DNA sequence: TGTGCCAGCAGCGTCCTTGGGAGAAACACCATATATTTT. Its translation is CASSVLGRNTIYF.

This chain joins TRBV7-2 and TRBJ1-1; D not certain. Germline-derived CDR1 and CDR2 are SGHTA and FQGNSA. This CDR3 has 14 amino acids. V lost 5 bases to trimming and J lost 4 bases, with 14 bases between them. The CDR3 spells CASSTRTVITEAFF. The CDR3 DNA reads TGTGCCAGCAGCACTCGGACCGTAATCACTGAAGCTTTCTTT. Based on the CDR3 plus reference TRBV7-2 and TRBJ1-1, the full variable domain is GAGVSQSPSNKVTEKGKDVELRCDPISGHTALYWYRQSLGQGLEFLIYFQGNSAPDKSGLPSDRFSAERTGGSVSTLTIQRTQQEDSAVYLCASSTRTVITEAFFGQGTRLTVV.

This chain links TRBV2 with TRBJ2-1; 9 bases align to TRBD1. Germline loops: CDR1 SNHLY, CDR2 FYNNEI. After removal of 5 bases from V and 5 bases from J, the junction contained 4 bases not matched to a gene. This CDR3 has 14 residues. Here the CDR3 DNA reads TGTGCCAGCAGTAACAGGGGGCCCGACAATGAGCAGTTCTTC. Its protein product is CASSNRGPDNEQFF.

The chain is built from TRBV9 and TRBJ1-1; 7 nucleotides agree with TRBD1. This CDR3 is built from 15 residues. The V and J ends lost 3 bases and 0 bases, in that order; junction bases with no gene match: 5. Germline V CDR1 and CDR2: SGDLS, YYNGEE. Here the CDR3 reads CASSEGGTVNTEAFF. The CDR3 bases are TGTGCCAGCAGCGAGGGTGGGACAGTGAACACTGAAGCTTTCTTT.

This clone was detected only once. The chain couples TRBV29-1 to TRBJ2-1; D call uncertain. The ends were cut back, 3 bases at V and 3 bases at J, with 9 bases in the middle. From germline, CDR1 is SQVTM and CDR2 ANQGSEA. This CDR3 contains 13 residues. CDR3 sequence: CSVDGLYYNEQFF. The CDR3, as DNA: TGCAGCGTTGACGGGTTATACTACAATGAGCAGTTCTTC.

This chain connects TRBV5-1 to TRBJ2-5; TRBD2 matches 8 bases. The ends lost 3 bases at V and 4 bases at J; junction bases unmatched: 8. The length of the CDR3 is 15 residues. Germline V lookup: CDR1 SGHRS, CDR2 YFSETQ. The CDR3 protein is CASSSGGLAGETQYF. The CDR3 bases are TGCGCCAGCAGCTCGGGCGGACTAGCCGGAGAGACCCAGTACTTC.

The rearrangement joins TRBV6-6 to TRBJ2-7, with TRBD2 identical over 8 bases. This CDR3 comprises 13 residues. Germline loops: CDR1 MNHNY, CDR2 SVGAGI (reference sequence). J lost 10 bases, V lost 6 bases, and 11 bases had no gene match. CDR3 protein: CASSNTAGRAQYV. The CDR3 nucleotides are TGTGCCAGCAGCAACACTGCCGGGAGGGCCCAGTACGTC.

J is TRBJ2-1 and V is TRBV6-1; D unresolved. Per germline, CDR1 MNHNS and CDR2 SASEGT. The CDR3 has 14 amino acids. The V and J ends lost 0 bases and 4 bases respectively, with 7 bases between them. The CDR3 is CASSEALGYNEQFF. The CDR3, as DNA: TGTGCCAGCAGTGAAGCGCTGGGGTACAATGAGCAGTTCTTC.

This chain uses TRBV6-6 with TRBJ1-2, with 12 nucleotides matching TRBD1. CDR1 MNHNY and CDR2 SVGAGI come from the germline V gene (reference sequence). The CDR3 is made up of 16 amino acids. The V and J ends lost 5 bases and 4 bases, in that order; junction bases with no gene match: 8. The CDR3: CASSRRDRGQGYGYTF. CDR3 coding DNA: TGTGCCAGCAGTCGACGGGACAGGGGGCAGGGCTATGGCTACACCTTC.

The chain has TRBV7-9 and TRBJ2-3; D assignment may be TRBD1 or TRBD2 (6 bases each). In germline, CDR1 is SEHNR, CDR2 FQNEAQ (reference sequence). The CDR3 totals 18 residues. V was pared by 0 bases and J by 1 base, with 17 bases between. CDR3 in amino acids: CASSLAQGSSAGTDTQYF. The CDR3 nucleotides read TGTGCCAGCAGCTTAGCACAGGGCTCTAGCGCCGGCACAGATACGCAGTATTTT.

V usage is TRBV16 and J usage is TRBJ1-5; D unclear. V lost 7 bases, J lost 3 bases, and 16 bases lay in between. This CDR3 is built from 15 residues. Germline V gene data show CDR1 as KGHSY and CDR2 as FQNENV. CDR3 nucleotide sequence: TGTGCCAGCAACCGGTTATCGGACGACAATCAGCCCCAGCATTTT. It translates to CASNRLSDDNQPQHF.